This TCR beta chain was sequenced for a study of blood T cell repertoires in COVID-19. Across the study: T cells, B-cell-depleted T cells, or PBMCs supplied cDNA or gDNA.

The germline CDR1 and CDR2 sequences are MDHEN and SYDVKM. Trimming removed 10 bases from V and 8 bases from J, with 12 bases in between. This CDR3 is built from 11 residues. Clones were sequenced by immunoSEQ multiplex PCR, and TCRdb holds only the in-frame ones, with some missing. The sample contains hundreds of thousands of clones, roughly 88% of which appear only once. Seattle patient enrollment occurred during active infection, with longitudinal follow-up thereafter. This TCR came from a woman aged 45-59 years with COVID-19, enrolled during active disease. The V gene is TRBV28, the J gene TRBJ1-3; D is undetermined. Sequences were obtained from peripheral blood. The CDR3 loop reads CAIMDEDTIYF. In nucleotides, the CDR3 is TGTGCCATTATGGATGAGGACACCATATATTTT.